Listed below are T cell receptor beta chains from one sample, sequenced in a study of blood T cell repertoires in COVID-19. Assay: immunoSEQ multiplex PCR; the TCRdb copy retains only in-frame clones and omits some. The repertoire includes 100,000 to 150,000 clones, about 83% of them detected once, and over 9.5% sits in the top ten. Sequenced: peripheral blood. The receptors originated from a man in his sixties with acute or convalescent COVID-19. CDR3s include the opening cysteine and the closing phenylalanine or tryptophan. The D gene is left open where the match is weak.

CDR3 protein | J gene | D gene | V gene
CASNLTGLAEAFF | TRBJ1-1 | NA | TRBV21-1
CASSRPTGPFTEAFF | TRBJ1-1 | TRBD1 | TRBV16
CASSPPGGRQFF | TRBJ2-1 | TRBD2 | TRBV18
CASSLEPNRGYGYTF | TRBJ1-2 | NA | TRBV5-1
CASSPYSNQPQHF | TRBJ1-5 | NA | TRBV18
CASSENTGGNQPQHF | TRBJ1-5 | NA | TRBV5-1
CASSMGQGGYTF | TRBJ1-2 | NA | TRBV19
CASSSTGGGTDTQYF | TRBJ2-3 | TRBD1 | TRBV7-6
CASSEAPYGYTF | TRBJ1-2 | NA | TRBV6-1
CASSRTSGTYEQYF | TRBJ2-7 | TRBD2 | TRBV6-5
CASSGLAGNYEQYF | TRBJ2-7 | TRBD2 | TRBV2
CASSLTLAGGLYNEQFF | TRBJ2-1 | TRBD2 | TRBV7-2
CASSITSGAPYNEQFF | TRBJ2-1 | TRBD2 | TRBV19
CATSEGGTGGYSEQFF | TRBJ2-1 | TRBD1 | TRBV24-1
CASSEGLAGNNEQFF | TRBJ2-1 | TRBD2 | TRBV2
CASSYSPSISYEQYF | TRBJ2-7 | NA | TRBV18
CASSPRRENTEAFF | TRBJ1-1 | NA | TRBV3-1/TRBV3-2
CASSETGGNEKLFF | TRBJ1-4 | TRBD1 | TRBV5-1
CASSEDPSSGNTIYF | TRBJ1-3 | NA | TRBV6-1
CASSSDRALNYGYTF | TRBJ1-2 | TRBD1 | TRBV28
CASRQRTGGAGYGYTF | TRBJ1-2 | TRBD1 | TRBV19
CASSSGGSEATANTGELFF | TRBJ2-2 | NA | TRBV5-1
CSVSGQGRRTGELFF | TRBJ2-2 | TRBD1 | TRBV29-1
CASSRGPRDRDSKVKGYTF | TRBJ1-2 | TRBD1 | TRBV19
CASSIVQIQTGELFF | TRBJ2-2 | NA | TRBV19
CATGGRGHEQFF | TRBJ2-1 | TRBD2 | TRBV24-1
CASSQGTGEQYF | TRBJ2-7 | NA | TRBV3-1/TRBV3-2
CATSLAPYTDTQYF | TRBJ2-3 | NA | TRBV24-1
CASRIQGAVETQYF | TRBJ2-5 | TRBD1 | TRBV28
CASSRGTFYNEQFF | TRBJ2-1 | NA | TRBV3-1/TRBV3-2
CASSGMEGVRYEQYF | TRBJ2-7 | NA | TRBV19
CASSPTSGSTDTQYF | TRBJ2-3 | TRBD2 | TRBV18
CASSFVPVYRTVYNDEQFF | TRBJ2-1 | NA | TRBV7-9
CASRGTGAHGLYTF | TRBJ1-2 | TRBD1 | TRBV6-5
CASSPRTENTEAFF | TRBJ1-1 | NA | TRBV2
CAISRTSGPQSNEQFF | TRBJ2-1 | TRBD2 | TRBV10-3
CASSQGGDTEAFF | TRBJ1-1 | NA | TRBV6-5
CASSWSKRTEAFF | TRBJ1-1 | NA | TRBV19
CASSPATVTYGYTF | TRBJ1-2 | NA | TRBV6-5
CASSRTSSSYNEQFF | TRBJ2-1 | NA | TRBV5-1